This T cell receptor beta chain is drawn from a study of cytomegalovirus exposure and HLA in healthy donors. Germline loops: CDR1 SGHTA, CDR2 FQGTGA. The CDR3 is made up of 15 amino acids. With 1 base clipped from V and 7 bases from J, the junction kept 4 bases outside the gene matches. About this clone itself: The antigen is unknown.

Findings and caveats of the study: One variant, a missense change in DCLRE1C, was linked in a later analysis to TCR beta V- and J-gene trimming.

Primers for the PCR totalled 60 Vbeta and 13 Jbeta. Clones were read by immunoSEQ multiplex PCR, and TCRdb kept only the in-frame ones, dropping some. Seen here are around 130,000 clones, 75% to 85% observed once, and the top ten hold around 1.2%. This clonotype originated in a girl aged 2 to 10 in good health and CMV-seronegative. Material: PBMCs. J is TRBJ1-5 and V is TRBV7-3, with TRBD1 identical over 10 bases. The CDR3 protein is CASSLRDRGLQPQHF. In DNA form, the CDR3 reads TGTGCCAGCAGCTTAAGGGACAGGGGACTCCAGCCCCAGCATTTT.